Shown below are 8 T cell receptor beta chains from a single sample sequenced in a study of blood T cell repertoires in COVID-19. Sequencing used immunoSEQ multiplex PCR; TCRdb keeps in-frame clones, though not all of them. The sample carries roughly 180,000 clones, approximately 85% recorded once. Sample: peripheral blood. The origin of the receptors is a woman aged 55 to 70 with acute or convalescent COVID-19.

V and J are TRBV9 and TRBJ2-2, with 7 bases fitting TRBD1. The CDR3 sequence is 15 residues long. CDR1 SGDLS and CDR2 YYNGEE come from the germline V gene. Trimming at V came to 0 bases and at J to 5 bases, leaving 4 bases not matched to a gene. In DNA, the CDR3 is TGTGCCAGCAGCGTAGAGGGGGCACAAACCGGGGAGCTGTTTTTT. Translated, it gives CASSVEGAQTGELFF.

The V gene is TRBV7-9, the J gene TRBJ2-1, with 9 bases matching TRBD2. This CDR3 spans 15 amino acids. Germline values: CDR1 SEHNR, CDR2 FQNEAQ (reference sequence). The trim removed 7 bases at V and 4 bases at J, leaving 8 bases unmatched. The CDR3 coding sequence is TGTGCCAGCACCGCGCTAGCGGGATTATACAATGAGCAGTTCTTC. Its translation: CASTALAGLYNEQFF.

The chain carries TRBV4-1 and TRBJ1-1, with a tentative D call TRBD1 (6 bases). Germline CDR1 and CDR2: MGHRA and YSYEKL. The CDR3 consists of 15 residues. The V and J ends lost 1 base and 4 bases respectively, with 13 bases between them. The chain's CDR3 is CASSQVPTGPTEAFF. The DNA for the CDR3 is TGCGCCAGCAGCCAAGTTCCTACAGGGCCCACTGAAGCTTTCTTT.

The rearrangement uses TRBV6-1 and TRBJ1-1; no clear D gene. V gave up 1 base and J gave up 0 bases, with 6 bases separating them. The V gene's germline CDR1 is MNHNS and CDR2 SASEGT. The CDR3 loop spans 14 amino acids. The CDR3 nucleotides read TGTGCCAGCAGTGAAGGCAACATGAACACTGAAGCTTTCTTT. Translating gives CASSEGNMNTEAFF.

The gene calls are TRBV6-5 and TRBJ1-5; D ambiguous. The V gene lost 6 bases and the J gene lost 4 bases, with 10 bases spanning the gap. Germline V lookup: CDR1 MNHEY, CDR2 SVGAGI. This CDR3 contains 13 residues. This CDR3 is CASSPEHNQPQHF. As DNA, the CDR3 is TGTGCCAGCAGCCCCGAACATAATCAGCCCCAGCATTTT.

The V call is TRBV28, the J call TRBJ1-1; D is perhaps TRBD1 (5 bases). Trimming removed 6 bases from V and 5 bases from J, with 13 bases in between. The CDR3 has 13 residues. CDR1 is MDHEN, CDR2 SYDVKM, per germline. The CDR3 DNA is TGTGCCAGCAGACAAGGGGCTAGGACTGAAGCTTTCTTT. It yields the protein CASRQGARTEAFF.

In nucleotides, the CDR3 is TGCGCCAGCAGCCCAACCGGGACTAGCGATGAGCAGTTCTTC. Its protein product is CASSPTGTSDEQFF. The gene calls are TRBV5-1 and TRBJ2-1; 10 bases line up with TRBD2. The CDR3 is 14 amino acids. After removal of 4 bases from V and 8 bases from J, the junction contained 6 bases not matched to a gene. Germline CDR1 and CDR2: SGHRS and YFSETQ.

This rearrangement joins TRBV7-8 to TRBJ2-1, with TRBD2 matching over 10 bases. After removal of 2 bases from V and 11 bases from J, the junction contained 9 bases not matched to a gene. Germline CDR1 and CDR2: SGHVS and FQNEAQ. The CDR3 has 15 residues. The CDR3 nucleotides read TGTGCCAGCAGCTTACCGCTAGCGGGAGAAACTAAGCAGTTCTTC. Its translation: CASSLPLAGETKQFF.